This T cell receptor (beta chain) was captured in a study of T cell repertoires in cytomegalovirus infection. Points from the study as a whole: The ex vivo response showed dominance by HLA-C-restricted CMV-specific TCR beta clonotypes.

V was shortened by 7 bases and J by 5 bases, with 12 bases between the two germline ends. The CDR3 is 13 residues long. This clonotype was counted a few times. The antigen remains unidentified. TCRdb called the reads again in MiXCR, with one record for every CDR3 protein. The top ten hold around 47% of the sample, which has about 250,000 distinct CDR3 sequences, about a sixth seen once. Sequences were obtained from CD8+ T cells from PBMCs. The sequence derives from a human donor in good health (CMV status not recorded). Some clones in this sample may be carry-over from other donors' samples. The rearrangement uses TRBV12-3 or TRBV12-4 and TRBJ2-4; no reliable D call. The CDR3 protein is CASILAGENIQYF. The CDR3 coding sequence is TGTGCCAGCATCCTCGCCGGTGAAAACATTCAGTACTTC.